This TCR beta chain stems from a study of OX40 agonist ivuxolimab in advanced cancers. Study at large: Partial responses were seen in three patients, one with hepatocellular carcinoma and two with cutaneous melanoma.

Looked up from germline, CDR1 is MGHRA and CDR2 is YSYEKL. V lost 3 bases and J 7 bases, leaving 4 bases between the germline ends. The CDR3 consists of 11 residues. Generated by immunoSEQ multiplex PCR, the TCRdb table keeps only in-frame clones and is missing some. Of some 60,000 clones in the sample, around 87% were seen once. This TCR was sampled from an adult with an advanced solid tumor such as melanoma, head and neck, liver or kidney cancer. The sequenced sample was CD4+ or CD8+ T cells sorted from blood, obtained in a trial of the OX40 agonist ivuxolimab. The chain employs TRBV4-1 and TRBJ1-3, with D unresolved. DNA of the CDR3: TGCGCCAGCAGCCACGAGAACACCATATATTTT. Protein product: CASSHENTIYF.